The 15 T cell receptor beta chains below were found in one sample sequenced in a study of cytomegalovirus exposure and HLA in healthy donors. Primers for the PCR totalled 60 Vbeta and 13 Jbeta. Data came from immunoSEQ multiplex PCR; TCRdb stores just in-frame clones and leaves some out. The data contain more than 140,000 clones, over 60% of them singletons. Material for sequencing was PBMCs. These receptors originate from a woman aged 25 to 39 in good health and CMV-seropositive.

The chain employs TRBV28 and TRBJ1-2, with 8 bases fitting TRBD1. Per germline, CDR1 MDHEN and CDR2 SYDVKM. The CDR3 sequence is 13 residues long. J lost 8 bases, V lost 5 bases, and 7 bases had no gene match. CDR3 nucleotides: TGTGCCAGCAGTGACGGACAGGGCCGAGGCTACACCTTC. It translates to CASSDGQGRGYTF.

The table lists this clone with a few counts. This rearrangement joins TRBV7-8 to TRBJ2-5; tentatively, D is TRBD2 (5 bases). CDR1 is SGHVS, CDR2 FQNEAQ, per germline. V lost 5 bases, J lost 0 bases, and 13 bases lay in between. This CDR3 spans 15 amino acids. This CDR3 reads CASSTRGDHQETQYF. Written as DNA, the CDR3 is TGTGCCAGCAGCACCCGGGGAGACCACCAAGAGACCCAGTACTTC.

The rearrangement joins TRBV10-1 to TRBJ2-7, with D uncertain. V was trimmed by 3 bases and J by 3 bases, leaving 3 bases between them. Germline loops: CDR1 WNHNN, CDR2 SYGVQD (reference sequence). The CDR3 extends over 11 amino acids. In DNA, the CDR3 is TGCGCCAGCAGTGACGGCTACGAGCAGTACTTC. Amino acids: CASSDGYEQYF.

This chain uses TRBV11-2 with TRBJ2-2, with a possible D match to TRBD1 (6 bases). CDR3 size: 16 residues. Between the trimmed V and J ends, which lost 0 bases and 1 base, there was a span of 9 bases. Germline assignment: CDR1 SGHAT and CDR2 FQNNGV. The CDR3 region has the DNA TGTGCCAGCAGCTTAGAGGGGGCCAGGAACACCGGGGAGCTGTTTTTT. This encodes CASSLEGARNTGELFF.

This clone was observed a few times. The V call is TRBV25-1, the J call TRBJ2-7, with D possibly matching TRBD1 (5 bases). This CDR3 contains 12 residues. Trimming removed 6 bases at V and 4 bases at J, with 10 bases between. Looked up from germline, CDR1 is MGHDK and CDR2 is SYGVNS. CDR3 DNA sequence: TGTGCCAGCAGCTACGACAGATACGAGCAGTACTTC. This encodes CASSYDRYEQYF.

This clone is a singleton in its sample. The chain joins TRBV6-1 to TRBJ2-1; 8 nucleotides agree with TRBD2. The trim removed 2 bases at V and 7 bases at J, leaving 7 bases unmatched. Germline V lookup: CDR1 MNHNS, CDR2 SASEGT. The CDR3 consists of 15 residues. CDR3 sequence: CASSEWGSGGNEQFF. CDR3 coding DNA: TGTGCCAGCAGTGAATGGGGAAGCGGGGGTAATGAGCAGTTCTTC.

The gene calls are TRBV28 and TRBJ2-7; D is unresolved. Germline V gene data show CDR1 as MDHEN and CDR2 as SYDVKM. The V and J ends lost 3 bases and 5 bases respectively, with 11 bases between them. This CDR3 comprises 13 residues. The CDR3 spells CASSLVSQDEQYF. The CDR3 coding sequence is TGTGCCAGCAGTTTGGTTAGTCAGGACGAGCAGTACTTC. Supplemented by reference TRBV28 and TRBJ2-7, the full variable domain reads DVKVTQSSRYLVKRTGEKVFLECVQDMDHENMFWYRQDPGLGLRLIYFSYDVKMKEKGDIPEGYSVSREKKERFSLILESASTNQTSMYLCASSLVSQDEQYFGPGTRLTVT.

The chain combines TRBV7-2 with TRBJ2-3; tentatively, D is TRBD1 (5 bases). The germline V and J ends were trimmed by 1 base and 1 base, with 12 bases remaining between them. Germline CDR1 SGHTA, CDR2 FQGNSA. The CDR3 totals 16 residues. As DNA, the CDR3 is TGTGCCAGCAGCTTAGTCCCGACAGCTCGCACAGATACGCAGTATTTT. Protein sequence: CASSLVPTARTDTQYF.

This chain links TRBV11-2 with TRBJ1-1, with 9 bases fitting TRBD1. This CDR3 is 15 amino acids long. The V segment lost 6 bases and the J segment 4 bases; nucleotides outside the gene matches: 9. From germline, CDR1 is SGHAT and CDR2 FQNNGV. The CDR3 protein is CASRTGGTGITEAFF. In DNA, the CDR3 is TGTGCCAGCAGGACAGGGGGGACAGGGATCACTGAAGCTTTCTTT. Combining the CDR3 with reference TRBV11-2 and TRBJ1-1 gives the whole variable domain EAGVAQSPRYKIIEKRQSVAFWCNPISGHATLYWYQQILGQGPKLLIQFQNNGVVDDSQLPKDRFSAERLKGVDSTLKIQPAKLEDSAVYLCASRTGGTGITEAFFGQGTRLTVV.

This chain uses TRBV13 with TRBJ1-2; D unclear. The germline V gene has CDR1 PRHDT and CDR2 FYEKMQ (reference sequence). The length of the CDR3 is 14 residues. The V end lost 1 base, the J end lost 4 bases, and 10 bases lay between the germline ends. In nucleotides, the CDR3 is TGTGCCAGCAGCTTAGTGGGAGGCTCCTATGGCTACACCTTC. Its protein is CASSLVGGSYGYTF.

CDR3 DNA: TGCGCCAGCAGCGGACAGCCTGCGTCTGCTAATGAAAAACTGTTTTTT. It is translated as CASSGQPASANEKLFF. The V gene is TRBV5-1, the J gene TRBJ1-4, with D maybe TRBD1 (6 bases). The CDR3 runs to 16 residues. In germline, CDR1 is SGHRS, CDR2 YFSETQ. V was clipped by 4 bases and J by 3 bases, with 16 bases between them. Filled out from reference TRBV5-1 and TRBJ1-4, the complete variable domain reads KAGVTQTPRYLIKTRGQQVTLSCSPISGHRSVSWYQQTPGQGLQFLFEYFSETQRNKGNFPGRFSGRQFSNSRSEMNVSTLELGDSALYLCASSGQPASANEKLFFGSGTQLSVL.

The V gene is TRBV10-1, the J gene TRBJ1-2; D gene unclear. Per the germline V gene, CDR1 is WNHNN and CDR2 is SYGVQD (reference sequence). Trimming took off 4 bases at V and 6 bases at J, with 18 bases between the two ends. The CDR3 has 15 amino acids. This CDR3 is CASSAGRAEGNGYTF. The CDR3 DNA follows: TGCGCCAGCAGTGCGGGCAGAGCCGAGGGCAATGGCTACACCTTC.

The rearrangement links TRBV2 to TRBJ2-1; 9 bases fit TRBD2. The trim removed 4 bases at V and 2 bases at J, leaving 3 bases unmatched. The length of the CDR3 is 15 residues. Per germline, CDR1 SNHLY and CDR2 FYNNEI. The CDR3 loop is CASSVAGVAYNEQFF. CDR3 sequence (DNA): TGTGCCAGCAGTGTAGCGGGAGTCGCCTACAATGAGCAGTTCTTC.

This clone was observed a handful of times. This rearrangement joins TRBV10-3 to TRBJ2-3; a weak D match, TRBD1 (6 bases). Germline V CDR1 and CDR2: ENHRY, SYGVKD. V was shortened by 2 bases and J by 4 bases, with 10 bases between the two germline ends. The CDR3 spans 14 residues. CDR3 sequence (DNA): TGTGCCATCAGTGAGACAGGGCCCTCAGATACGCAGTATTTT. Its translation: CAISETGPSDTQYF.

V gene TRBV5-4 combines with J gene TRBJ1-1; D remains ambiguous. Germline assignment: CDR1 SGHNT and CDR2 YYREEE (reference sequence). CDR3 size: 15 residues. V was shortened by 0 bases and J by 2 bases, with 11 bases between the two germline ends. The CDR3 DNA follows: TGTGCCAGCAGCTTGGGTGCAGAAATTAACACTGAAGCTTTCTTT. As protein: CASSLGAEINTEAFF.